Listed below are T cell receptor beta chains from one sample, sequenced in a study of blood T cell repertoires in COVID-19. The table came from immunoSEQ multiplex PCR; TCRdb's copy has only in-frame clones and leaves some out. The data show tens of thousands of clones, more than 60% seen once. The material sequenced was peripheral blood. The receptors were sampled from a woman in her seventies with acute or convalescent COVID-19. CDR3s include the opening cysteine and the closing phenylalanine or tryptophan. Fields, in order: clone size, D gene, V gene, J gene, CDR3 protein, CDR3 DNA. A D gene is named only where the DNA matches it firmly. Only some rows state a clone size, as once, few, many or a class for expanded clones.

-	-	TRBV5-1	TRBJ1-4	CASSDSRLFNEKLFF	TGCGCCAGCAGTGACAGCAGGCTATTTAATGAAAAACTGTTTTTT
-	-	TRBV6-5	TRBJ2-1	CASSSPLAGDEQFF	TGTGCCAGCAGTTCCCCCCTCGCCGGTGATGAGCAGTTCTTC
few	-	TRBV12-3/TRBV12-4	TRBJ1-6	CASSSAGGSPLHF	TGTGCCAGCAGTTCTGCCGGAGGATCACCCCTCCACTTT
-	TRBD1	TRBV9	TRBJ1-3	CASSVALPGQGHTIYF	TGTGCCAGCAGCGTAGCATTACCGGGACAGGGTCACACCATATATTTT
few	TRBD2	TRBV27	TRBJ2-5	CASSFYGGGYQETQYF	TGTGCCAGCAGTTTCTATGGCGGGGGGTACCAAGAGACCCAGTACTTC
-	-	TRBV29-1	TRBJ2-7	CSVRPGDTYEQYF	TGCAGCGTGCGGCCAGGGGATACCTACGAGCAGTACTTC
-	-	TRBV3-1/TRBV3-2	TRBJ1-6	CASSQDRTAGQGWNNSPLHF	TGTGCCAGCAGCCAAGATAGAACCGCGGGGCAGGGATGGAATAATTCACCCCTCCACTTT
-	-	TRBV18	TRBJ1-2	CASSPPGASVVSYTF	TGTGCCAGCTCACCACCGGGGGCGTCTGTCGTTAGCTACACCTTC
-	-	TRBV6-5	TRBJ2-2	CASSSGDSNTGELFF	TGTGCCAGCTCCTCGGGGGACTCGAACACCGGGGAGCTGTTTTTT
-	TRBD2	TRBV5-1	TRBJ2-2	CASTVLAVTNTGELFF	TGCGCCAGTACCGTCCTAGCGGTGACGAACACCGGGGAGCTGTTTTTT
once	TRBD1	TRBV5-1	TRBJ1-1	CASSLSGTGDFGFF	TGCGCCAGCAGCTTGTCCGGGACAGGGGATTTCGGTTTCTTT
-	-	TRBV5-4	TRBJ2-1	CASSLIGRGPTYNEQFF	TGTGCCAGCAGCTTGATAGGTAGGGGCCCCACCTACAATGAGCAGTTCTTC
-	TRBD1	TRBV7-9	TRBJ1-5	CASSVNRGQPQHF	TGTGCCAGCAGCGTAAACAGGGGACAGCCCCAGCATTTT
-	-	TRBV19	TRBJ1-2	CASSMRQAYGYTF	TGTGCCAGTAGTATGCGACAGGCTTATGGCTACACCTTC
many	TRBD1	TRBV5-1	TRBJ1-2	CASSYRTGEDGYTF	TGCGCCAGCAGCTACAGGACAGGGGAGGATGGCTACACCTTC
-	-	TRBV11-2	TRBJ2-5	CASSPGSETQYF	TGTGCCAGCAGCCCGGGGTCGGAGACCCAGTACTTC
-	TRBD1	TRBV9	TRBJ1-4	CASSATGTGGGNEKLFF	TGTGCCAGCAGCGCCACCGGGACAGGGGGCGGGAATGAAAAACTGTTTTTT
-	TRBD1	TRBV7-9	TRBJ2-2	CASTLAGTGAGELFF	TGTGCCAGCACCCTTGCTGGGACAGGGGCCGGGGAGCTGTTTTTT
-	-	TRBV5-1	TRBJ1-1	CASSLEGRGYPNTEAFF	TGCGCCAGCAGCTTGGAGGGCAGGGGTTATCCGAACACTGAAGCTTTCTTT
few	-	TRBV19	TRBJ2-2	CASRAAEGTGELFF	TGTGCCAGTAGGGCGGCCGAGGGCACCGGGGAGCTGTTTTTT
few	-	TRBV30	TRBJ1-5	CAWSTLGEQPQHF	TGTGCCTGGAGTACGTTGGGCGAGCAGCCCCAGCATTTT
-	TRBD2	TRBV11-3	TRBJ2-1	CASSFSGTSGINEQFF	TGTGCCAGCAGCTTTAGCGGGACATCGGGGATCAATGAGCAGTTCTTC